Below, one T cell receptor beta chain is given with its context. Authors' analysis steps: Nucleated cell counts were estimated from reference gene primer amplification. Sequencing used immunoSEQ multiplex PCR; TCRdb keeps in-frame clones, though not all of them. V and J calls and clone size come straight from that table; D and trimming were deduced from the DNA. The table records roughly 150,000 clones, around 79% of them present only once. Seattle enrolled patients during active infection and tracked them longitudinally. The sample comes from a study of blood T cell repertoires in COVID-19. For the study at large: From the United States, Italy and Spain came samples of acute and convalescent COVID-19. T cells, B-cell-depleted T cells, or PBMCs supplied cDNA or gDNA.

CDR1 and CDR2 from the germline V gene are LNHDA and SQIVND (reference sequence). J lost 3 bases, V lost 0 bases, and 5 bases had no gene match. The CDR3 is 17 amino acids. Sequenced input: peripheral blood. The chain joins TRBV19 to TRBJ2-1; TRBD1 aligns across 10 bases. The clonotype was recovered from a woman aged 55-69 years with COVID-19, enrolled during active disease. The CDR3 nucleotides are TGTGCCAGTAGTATAGATCGAGGGACAGGGGACTACAATGAGCAGTTCTTC. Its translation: CASSIDRGTGDYNEQFF.